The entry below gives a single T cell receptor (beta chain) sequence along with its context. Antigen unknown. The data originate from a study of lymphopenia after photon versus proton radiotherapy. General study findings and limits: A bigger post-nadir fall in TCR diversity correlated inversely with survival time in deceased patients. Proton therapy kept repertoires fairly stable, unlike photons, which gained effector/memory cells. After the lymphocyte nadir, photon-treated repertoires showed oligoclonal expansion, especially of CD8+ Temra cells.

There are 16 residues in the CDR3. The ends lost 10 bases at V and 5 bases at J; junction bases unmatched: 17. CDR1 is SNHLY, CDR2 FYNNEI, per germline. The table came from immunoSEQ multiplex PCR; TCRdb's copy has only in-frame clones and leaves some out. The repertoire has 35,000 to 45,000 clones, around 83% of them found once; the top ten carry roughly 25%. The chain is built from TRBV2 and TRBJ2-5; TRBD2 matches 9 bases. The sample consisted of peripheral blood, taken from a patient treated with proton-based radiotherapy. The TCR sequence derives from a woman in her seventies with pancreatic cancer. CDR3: CATPGSGSRGLETQYF. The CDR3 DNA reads TGTGCCACCCCCGGTAGCGGGAGCAGAGGTTTGGAGACCCAGTACTTC. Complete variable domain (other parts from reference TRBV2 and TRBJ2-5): EPEVTQTPSHQVTQMGQEVILRCVPISNHLYFYWYRQILGQKVEFLVSFYNNEISEKSEIFDDQFSVERPDGSNFTLKIRSTKLEDSAMYFCATPGSGSRGLETQYFGPGTRLLVL.